The following is a T cell receptor beta chain sequence with its context. The antigen is undetermined. Donors were all healthy Caucasians. TCRdb analysed the 5' RACE reads with MiXCR anew, one entry per CDR3 protein. The sample shows 350,000 or so distinct CDR3 sequences, roughly 9% of them seen only once. This record comes from a study of identical twins. Study-level results: The models systematically underestimated how much out-of-frame TCR alpha was shared in monozygotic twins. Instead of following the same donors, the conclusions were based on cross-sectional statistical analysis.

This clonotype originated in a woman aged 45 to 65 in good health. Material: naive T cells sorted from blood.

The CDR3 DNA follows: TGTGCCAGCAGTTTCTCGGGACAGGGGTTTTCACCCCTCCACTTT. It translates to CASSFSGQGFSPLHF. V usage is TRBV12-3 or TRBV12-4 and J usage is TRBJ1-6, with 10 positions matching TRBD1. The trim removed 3 bases at V and 9 bases at J, leaving 5 bases unmatched. This CDR3 is built from 15 residues.